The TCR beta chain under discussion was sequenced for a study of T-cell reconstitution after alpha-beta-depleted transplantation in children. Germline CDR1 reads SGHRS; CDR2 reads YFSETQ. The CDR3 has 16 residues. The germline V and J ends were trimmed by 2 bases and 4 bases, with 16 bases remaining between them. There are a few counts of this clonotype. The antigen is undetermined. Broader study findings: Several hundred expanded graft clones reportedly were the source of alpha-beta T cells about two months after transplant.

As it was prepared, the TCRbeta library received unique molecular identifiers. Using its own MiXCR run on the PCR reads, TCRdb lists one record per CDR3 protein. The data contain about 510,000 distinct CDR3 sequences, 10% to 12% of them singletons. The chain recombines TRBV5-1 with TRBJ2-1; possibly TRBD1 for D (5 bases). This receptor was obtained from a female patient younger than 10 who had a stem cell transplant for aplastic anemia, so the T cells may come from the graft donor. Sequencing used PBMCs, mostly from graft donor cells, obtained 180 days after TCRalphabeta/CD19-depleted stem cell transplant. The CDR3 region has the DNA TGCGCCAGCAGCTTTTCTTTTGGGGCTGGGTACAATGAGCAGTTCTTC. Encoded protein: CASSFSFGAGYNEQFF.